This entry describes one T cell receptor (beta chain). This clone has a handful of counts. It has no known antigen specificity. The record has no base qualities; no much larger clone is one base away. The CDR3 spans 14 residues, from the cysteine through the phenylalanine. Only the CDR3 part of the read is kept: 42 bases, read in frame from the first base. Trimmed from V: 2 bases; trimmed from J: 6 bases; junction bases lacking a gene match: 3. Looking up the germline V gene yields CDR1 SGHRS and CDR2 YFSETQ. Library generation was performed with the immunoSEQ multiplex PCR assay. TCRdb provides this immuneACCESS table in a form limited to in-frame rearrangements. Some clones are lacking; in checked studies, under half of them reflect an unresolved V gene, and why the rest are absent is not known. This sample is represented by about 97,000 clones; 65% to 85% of them were singletons. The top ten constitute 2.8% of the sample.

The study tested focal radiation therapy combined with CTLA-4 blockade (ipilimumab) in patients with chemo-refractory metastatic non-small-cell lung cancer. The data belong to a study of radiotherapy plus CTLA-4 blockade in lung cancer (dated 2018 in TCRdb). A note on the overall study: Objective responses occurred in more than 15% of enrolled patients, and just over 30% achieved disease control.

Study-wide findings and limitations: After treatment with radiotherapy and ipilimumab, TCR clones that originated in tumors expanded in peripheral blood. The strongest predictors of response were reported to be early dynamic shifts in blood T cell clones along with a rise in serum interferon-beta following radiation.

The clonotype originates from a human donor with non-small cell lung cancer who had a partial response to radiotherapy plus ipilimumab. Some clones in this sample may be carry-over from other donors' samples. The material was peripheral blood, obtained from a patient treated with radiotherapy plus ipilimumab. The chain uses TRBV5-1 and TRBJ1-4, with TRBD1 identical over 8 junction bases. This receptor has the CDR3 CASSFTGGDEKLFF. In nucleotide form, the sequence is TGCGCCAGCAGCTTTACAGGGGGTGATGAAAAACTGTTTTTT.